What follows are 22 T cell receptor beta chains derived from one specimen sequenced in a study of OX40 agonist ivuxolimab in advanced cancers. The table came from immunoSEQ multiplex PCR; TCRdb's copy has only in-frame clones and leaves some out. This table has around 60,000 clones, about 88% appearing once. The source was CD4+ or CD8+ T cells sorted from blood, collected in a trial of the OX40 agonist ivuxolimab. Receptor source: an adult with an advanced solid tumor such as melanoma, head and neck, liver or kidney cancer.

The rearrangement links TRBV2 to TRBJ2-7; D is possibly TRBD2 (6 bases). Germline V lookup: CDR1 SNHLY, CDR2 FYNNEI. Trimming left V 8 bases short and J 3 bases short, with 14 bases between. This CDR3 has 13 residues. The CDR3 nucleotides are TGTGCCAGCCGGGACTCTGGGGGCTACGAGCAGTACTTC. Translation: CASRDSGGYEQYF.

The chain recombines TRBV30 with TRBJ1-1, with D possibly TRBD1 on 6 matching bases. The CDR3 sequence is 13 residues long. CDR1 is GTSNPN, CDR2 SVGIG, per germline (reference sequence). V was clipped by 4 bases and J by 1 base, with 10 bases between them. CDR3 sequence reads: CAWNRVANTEAFF. CDR3 sequence (DNA): TGTGCCTGGAACAGGGTCGCGAACACTGAAGCTTTCTTT.

The rearrangement joins TRBV2 to TRBJ2-2, with 9 nucleotides matching TRBD2. This CDR3 region has 15 residues. V lost 6 bases and J lost 8; bases outside the gene matches: 10. Germline V gene sequence: CDR1 SNHLY, CDR2 FYNNEI. In DNA, the CDR3 is TGTGCCAGCAGCAACATTCCTAGCGGGGTTGGGGAGCTGTTTTTT. Amino acids: CASSNIPSGVGELFF.

In this sample, this clone turned up once. This chain joins TRBV7-8 and TRBJ2-5; TRBD2 is a possible D gene (6 bases). V gave up 3 bases and J gave up 1 base, with 15 bases separating them. Germline V gene lookup returns CDR1 SGHVS and CDR2 FQNEAQ. This CDR3 is built from 16 residues. CDR3 nucleotides: TGTGCCAGCAGCTTTAGTCCGGGAGCAGGCCAAGAGACCCAGTACTTC. Translating it yields CASSFSPGAGQETQYF.

This sequence joins TRBV30 and TRBJ2-7, with 7 nucleotides matching TRBD2. The CDR3 totals 14 residues. The germline V gene encodes CDR1 GTSNPN and CDR2 SVGIG (reference sequence). After removal of 3 bases from V and 0 bases from J, the junction contained 5 bases not matched to a gene. The CDR3: CAWRAGDFSYEQYF. CDR3 DNA: TGTGCCTGGAGGGCGGGAGATTTCTCCTACGAGCAGTACTTC.

The chain employs TRBV2 and TRBJ1-4; D is undetermined. The CDR3 length is 15 residues. The V and J ends lost 2 bases and 3 bases respectively, with 10 bases between them. CDR1 and CDR2 from the germline V gene are SNHLY and FYNNEI. The CDR3 region is CASSELPVPNEKLFF. CDR3 sequence (DNA): TGTGCCAGCAGTGAATTACCGGTGCCTAATGAAAAACTGTTTTTT.

This chain connects TRBV19 to TRBJ2-5; 7 nucleotides line up with TRBD1. The CDR3 covers 17 residues. CDR1 and CDR2 (germline): LNHDA, SQIVND (reference sequence). V lost 1 base and J lost 5; bases outside the gene matches: 13. The CDR3, as DNA: TGTGCCAGTAGTATAGCTAAAGGTGTAGGGGGCGTGGAGACCCAGTACTTC. Its translation is CASSIAKGVGGVETQYF.

J is TRBJ1-1 and V is TRBV6-1; possible D gene TRBD1, 6 bases. The germline V gene encodes CDR1 MNHNS and CDR2 SASEGT. V gave up 7 bases and J gave up 8 bases, with 11 bases separating them. This CDR3 spans 11 amino acids. The CDR3 here is CASNRGGEAFF. CDR3 DNA: TGTGCCAGCAACCGGGGGGGCGAAGCTTTCTTT.

The CDR3 loop is CASSFGTKTGEQFF. The CDR3 region has the DNA TGTGCCAGCAGCTTTGGGACCAAAACGGGTGAGCAGTTCTTC. The chain combines TRBV11-3 with TRBJ2-1, with D possibly being TRBD1 or TRBD2 (5 bases each). In germline, CDR1 is SGHNT, CDR2 YENEEA. Trimming removed 3 bases at V and 9 bases at J, with 15 bases between. The CDR3 length is 14 residues.

This chain links TRBV14 with TRBJ2-1; 9 positions agree with TRBD2. The CDR3 loop spans 15 amino acids. Germline V gives CDR1 SGHDN, CDR2 FVKESK. The ends lost 9 bases at V and 2 bases at J; junction bases unmatched: 8. The CDR3 is CASRPTSGAYNEQFF. The CDR3, as DNA: TGTGCCAGTCGACCGACTAGCGGAGCCTACAATGAGCAGTTCTTC.

DNA for the CDR3: TGTGCCAGCAGCTCCGGACTAGCGGGAGGGCCTCGCACAGATACGCAGTATTTT. Amino acid sequence: CASSSGLAGGPRTDTQYF. This chain links TRBV7-9 with TRBJ2-3, with 15 positions matching TRBD2. This CDR3 has 18 amino acids. Germline V gives CDR1 SEHNR, CDR2 FQNEAQ (reference sequence). V lost 4 bases and J lost 1; bases outside the gene matches: 6.

V is TRBV5-1 and J is TRBJ2-7; 7 positions agree with TRBD1. J gave up 6 bases and V 0 bases, and 6 bases lay outside the gene matches. CDR3 length: 14 residues. Per germline, CDR1 SGHRS and CDR2 YFSETQ. The CDR3 here is CASSLGQGVGEQYF. The CDR3 DNA follows: TGCGCCAGCAGCTTGGGGCAGGGGGTCGGCGAGCAGTACTTC.

The chain employs TRBV6-5 and TRBJ1-1, with 8 bases lining up with TRBD1. This CDR3 is 16 amino acids long. Germline V gene sequence: CDR1 MNHEY, CDR2 SVGAGI. Germline trimming cut 0 bases from V and 5 bases from J; bases unmatched to any gene: 8. The CDR3 is CASSYSPGGVKTEAFF. DNA for the CDR3: TGTGCCAGCAGTTACTCCCCAGGGGGCGTAAAAACTGAAGCTTTCTTT.

This chain links TRBV16 with TRBJ1-2; D is unclear. CDR1 is KGHSY, CDR2 FQNENV, per germline. V was trimmed by 0 bases and J by 1 base, leaving 9 bases between them. This CDR3 is built from 15 residues. The CDR3 DNA reads TGTGCCAGCAGCCAATCGGGCAGGAATAACTATGGCTACACCTTC. Translation gives CASSQSGRNNYGYTF.

The chain carries TRBV9 and TRBJ2-7, with D possibly matching TRBD2 (6 bases). Trimming took off 4 bases at V and 3 bases at J, with 14 bases between the two ends. Germline values: CDR1 SGDLS, CDR2 YYNGEE. This CDR3 spans 14 amino acids. The CDR3 sequence is CASSPGSSGYEQYF. Written as DNA, the CDR3 is TGTGCCAGCAGCCCGGGTAGTAGCGGCTACGAGCAGTACTTC. Combining the CDR3 with reference TRBV9 and TRBJ2-7 gives the whole variable domain DSGVTQTPKHLITATGQRVTLRCSPRSGDLSVYWYQQSLDQGLQFLIQYYNGEERAKGNILERFSAQQFPDLHSELNLSSLELGDSALYFCASSPGSSGYEQYFGPGTRLTVT.

The CDR3 reads CASSLMMGQTAETQYF. CDR3 sequence (DNA): TGTGCCAGCAGCCTTATGATGGGTCAAACGGCAGAGACCCAGTACTTC. This sequence joins TRBV5-4 and TRBJ2-5; D is unresolved. In germline, CDR1 is SGHNT, CDR2 YYREEE (reference sequence). This CDR3 is built from 16 residues. V lost 4 bases to trimming and J lost 4 bases, with 20 bases between them.

J is TRBJ2-3 and V is TRBV27; TRBD2 matches 8 bases. Germline trimming cut 3 bases from V and 5 bases from J; bases unmatched to any gene: 4. Germline CDR1 is MNHEY and CDR2 is SMNVEV (reference sequence). The CDR3 runs to 14 residues. DNA of the CDR3: TGTGCCAGCAGTTTTGTCGGGAGGGTAGATACGCAGTATTTT. Its translation: CASSFVGRVDTQYF.

This clone was found a few times. This chain connects TRBV6-1 to TRBJ2-5; 7 bases agree with TRBD1. The CDR3 covers 14 residues. The V segment lost 5 bases and the J segment 4 bases; nucleotides outside the gene matches: 7. Germline CDR1 reads MNHNS; CDR2 reads SASEGT. In nucleotides, the CDR3 is TGTGCCAGCAGTAACAGGGGTAGTTTAGAGACCCAGTACTTC. As protein: CASSNRGSLETQYF.

V usage is TRBV6-5 and J usage is TRBJ1-6, with D uncertain. V gave up 4 bases and J gave up 13 bases, with 23 bases separating them. Germline CDR1 and CDR2: MNHEY and SVGAGI. The CDR3 covers 16 residues. The CDR3 nucleotides are TGTGCCAGCAGTTCCCGACCCAATCCAGGTCCTTGGCCCCTCCACTTT. Translating gives CASSSRPNPGPWPLHF.

The CDR3 coding sequence is TGTGCCAGCAGTTACTCAGGGGCGGGAAACTTCTATGGCTACACCTTC. It codes for CASSYSGAGNFYGYTF. The chain uses TRBV6-5 and TRBJ1-2, with D possibly being TRBD1 (5 bases). The CDR3 covers 16 residues. Germline assignment: CDR1 MNHEY and CDR2 SVGAGI. Trimming stripped 0 bases from V and 4 bases from J, with 15 bases between.

The chain links TRBV19 to TRBJ2-2; 7 nucleotides match TRBD1. This CDR3 has 14 amino acids. The J segment lost 7 bases and the V segment lost 10 bases, leaving 12 bases of the junction unmatched. CDR1 is LNHDA, CDR2 SQIVND, per germline (reference sequence). For the CDR3, the DNA is TGTGCCACCCAGACAGGGTTTTCTAGCGGGGAGCTGTTTTTT. Translated: CATQTGFSSGELFF.

The chain combines TRBV5-1 with TRBJ2-7; a weak D match, TRBD2 (6 bases). Germline V lookup: CDR1 SGHRS, CDR2 YFSETQ. Trimming left V 1 base short and J 6 bases short, with 14 bases between. This CDR3 has 14 amino acids. The CDR3 loop reads CASSLSREGGEQYF. The CDR3 coding sequence is TGCGCCAGCAGCTTGTCGCGCGAGGGAGGCGAGCAGTACTTC.